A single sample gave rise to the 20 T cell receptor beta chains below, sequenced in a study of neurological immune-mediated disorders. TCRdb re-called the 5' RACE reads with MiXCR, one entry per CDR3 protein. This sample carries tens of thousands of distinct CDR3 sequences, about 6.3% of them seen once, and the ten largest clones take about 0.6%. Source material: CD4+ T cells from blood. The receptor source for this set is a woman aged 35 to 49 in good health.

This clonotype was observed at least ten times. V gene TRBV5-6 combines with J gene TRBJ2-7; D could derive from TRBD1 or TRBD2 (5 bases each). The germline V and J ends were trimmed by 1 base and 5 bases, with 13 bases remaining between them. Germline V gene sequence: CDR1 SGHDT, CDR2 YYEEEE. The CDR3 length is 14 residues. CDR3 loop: CASSLSPGPDEQYF. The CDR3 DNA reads TGTGCCAGCAGCTTGAGCCCGGGGCCCGACGAGCAGTACTTC.

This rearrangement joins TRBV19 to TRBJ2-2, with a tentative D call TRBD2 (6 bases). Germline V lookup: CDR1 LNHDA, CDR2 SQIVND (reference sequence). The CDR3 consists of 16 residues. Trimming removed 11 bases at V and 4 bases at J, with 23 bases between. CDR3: CASHPMGGMSTGELFF. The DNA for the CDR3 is TGTGCCTCCCACCCAATGGGCGGGATGAGCACCGGGGAGCTGTTTTTT.

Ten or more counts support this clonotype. CDR3 coding DNA: TGCAGTGCCTTAGCTAGCGGGACGAGCTCCTACGAGCAGTACTTC. Translated, it gives CSALASGTSSYEQYF. This rearrangement joins TRBV20-1 to TRBJ2-7; TRBD2 matches at 9 bases. Trimming at V came to 6 bases and at J to 0 bases, leaving 9 bases not matched to a gene. This CDR3 is built from 15 residues. Germline CDR1 is DFQATT and CDR2 is SNEGSKA (reference sequence).

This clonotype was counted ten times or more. Here the CDR3 reads CACTRAGIVNEQFF. The CDR3 DNA reads as TGTGCCTGTACTAGAGCGGGAATCGTAAATGAGCAGTTCTTC. V and J are TRBV14 and TRBJ2-1; TRBD2 agrees at 7 bases. The germline V gene encodes CDR1 SGHDN and CDR2 FVKESK. The V gene end was trimmed by 11 bases and the J gene end by 7 bases; junction bases not matched to a gene: 14. The CDR3 is made up of 14 amino acids.

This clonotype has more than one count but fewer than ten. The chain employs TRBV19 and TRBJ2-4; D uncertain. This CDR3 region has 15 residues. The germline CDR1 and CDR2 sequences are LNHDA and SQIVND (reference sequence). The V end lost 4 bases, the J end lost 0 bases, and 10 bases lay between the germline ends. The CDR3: CASSSEWIAKNIQYF. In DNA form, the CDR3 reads TGTGCCAGTAGTAGTGAGTGGATAGCCAAAAACATTCAGTACTTC.

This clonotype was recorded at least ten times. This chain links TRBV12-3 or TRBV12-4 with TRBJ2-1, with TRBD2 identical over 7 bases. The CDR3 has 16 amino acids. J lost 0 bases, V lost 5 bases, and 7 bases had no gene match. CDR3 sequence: CASSQRGGSSYNEQFF. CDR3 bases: TGTGCCAGCAGTCAACGGGGCGGGAGCTCCTACAATGAGCAGTTCTTC.

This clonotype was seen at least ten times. This chain's CDR3 is CASSYDQGQYGYTF. The CDR3 DNA follows: TGCGCCAGCAGCTACGATCAGGGACAATATGGCTACACCTTC. The genes are TRBV5-1 and TRBJ1-2; TRBD1 might be the D (6 bases). Germline lookup yields CDR1 SGHRS and CDR2 YFSETQ. This CDR3 is 14 amino acids long. Trimming pared 3 bases from V and 5 bases from J, leaving 14 bases between.

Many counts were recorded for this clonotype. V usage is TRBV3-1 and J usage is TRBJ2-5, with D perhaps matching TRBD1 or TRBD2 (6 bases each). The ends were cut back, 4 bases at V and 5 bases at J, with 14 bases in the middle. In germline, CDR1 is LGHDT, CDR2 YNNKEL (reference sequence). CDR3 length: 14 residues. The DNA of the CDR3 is TGTGCCAGCAGCCGAGGGGGGCCTGGGGAGACCCAGTACTTC. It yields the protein CASSRGGPGETQYF.

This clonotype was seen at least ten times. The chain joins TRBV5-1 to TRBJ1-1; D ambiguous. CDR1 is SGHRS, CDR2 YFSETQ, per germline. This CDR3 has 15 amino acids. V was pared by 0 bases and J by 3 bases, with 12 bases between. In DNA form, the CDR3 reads TGCGCCAGCAGCTTGGATCTGGGATGGGACACTGAAGCTTTCTTT. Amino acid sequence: CASSLDLGWDTEAFF.

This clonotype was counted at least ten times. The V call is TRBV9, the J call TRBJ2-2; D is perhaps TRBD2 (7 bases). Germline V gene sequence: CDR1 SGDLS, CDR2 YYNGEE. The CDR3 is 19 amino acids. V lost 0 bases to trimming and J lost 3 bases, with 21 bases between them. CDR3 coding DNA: TGTGCCAGCAGCGTAGTAGGAAGCCCCGGGGGGCGGTACACCGGGGAGCTGTTTTTT. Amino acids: CASSVVGSPGGRYTGELFF.

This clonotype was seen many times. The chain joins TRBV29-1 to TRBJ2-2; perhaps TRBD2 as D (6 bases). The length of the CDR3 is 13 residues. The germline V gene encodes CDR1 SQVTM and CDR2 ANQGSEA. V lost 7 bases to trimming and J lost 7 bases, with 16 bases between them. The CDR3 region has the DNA TGCAGCGGACGGGGGAGCATGGGCGGGGAGCTGTTTTTT. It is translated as CSGRGSMGGELFF.

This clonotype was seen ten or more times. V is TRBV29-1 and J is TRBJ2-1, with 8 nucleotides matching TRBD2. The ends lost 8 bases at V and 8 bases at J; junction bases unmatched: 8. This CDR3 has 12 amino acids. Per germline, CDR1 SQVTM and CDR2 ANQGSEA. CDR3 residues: CSTGTRGDEQFF. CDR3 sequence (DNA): TGCAGCACCGGGACTAGGGGCGATGAGCAGTTCTTC.

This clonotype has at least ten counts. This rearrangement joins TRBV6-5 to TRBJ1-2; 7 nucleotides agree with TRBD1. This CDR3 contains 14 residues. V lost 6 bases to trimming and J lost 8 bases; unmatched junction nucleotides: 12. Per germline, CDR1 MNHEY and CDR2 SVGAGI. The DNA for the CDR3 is TGTGCCAGCAGAGTACAGGGGCAGTCATGGGGCTACACCTTC. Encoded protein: CASRVQGQSWGYTF.

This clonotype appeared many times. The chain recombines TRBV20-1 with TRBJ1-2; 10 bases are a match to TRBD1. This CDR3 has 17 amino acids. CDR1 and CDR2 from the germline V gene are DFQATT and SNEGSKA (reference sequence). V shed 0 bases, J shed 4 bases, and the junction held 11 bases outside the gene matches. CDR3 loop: CSARETGGANNRYGYTF. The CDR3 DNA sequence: TGCAGTGCTAGAGAGACAGGGGGCGCAAACAACCGCTATGGCTACACCTTC.

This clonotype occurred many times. As DNA, the CDR3 is TGCAGTGCTAGACCAGGGACAGGCCAAGAGACCCAGTACTTC. Protein product: CSARPGTGQETQYF. The chain joins TRBV20-1 to TRBJ2-5; 8 bases align to TRBD1. CDR3 length: 14 residues. Per germline, CDR1 DFQATT and CDR2 SNEGSKA (reference sequence). The ends lost 2 bases at V and 1 base at J; junction bases unmatched: 3.

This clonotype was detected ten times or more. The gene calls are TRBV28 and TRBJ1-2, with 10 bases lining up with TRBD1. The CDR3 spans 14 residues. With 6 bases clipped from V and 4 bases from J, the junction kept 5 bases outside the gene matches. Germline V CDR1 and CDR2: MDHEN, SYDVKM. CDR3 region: CASRRQGAGYGYTF. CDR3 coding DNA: TGTGCCAGCAGAAGACAGGGGGCAGGCTATGGCTACACCTTC.

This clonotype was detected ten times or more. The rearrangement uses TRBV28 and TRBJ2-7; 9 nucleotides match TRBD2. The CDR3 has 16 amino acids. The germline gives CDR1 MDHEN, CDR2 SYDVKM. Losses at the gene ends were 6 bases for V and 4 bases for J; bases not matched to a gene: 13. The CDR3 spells CASRSSGITPNYEQYF. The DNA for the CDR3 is TGTGCCAGCAGGTCTAGCGGGATTACACCAAATTACGAGCAGTACTTC. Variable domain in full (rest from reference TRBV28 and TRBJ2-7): DVKVTQSSRYLVKRTGEKVFLECVQDMDHENMFWYRQDPGLGLRLIYFSYDVKMKEKGDIPEGYSVSREKKERFSLILESASTNQTSMYLCASRSSGITPNYEQYFGPGTRLTVT.

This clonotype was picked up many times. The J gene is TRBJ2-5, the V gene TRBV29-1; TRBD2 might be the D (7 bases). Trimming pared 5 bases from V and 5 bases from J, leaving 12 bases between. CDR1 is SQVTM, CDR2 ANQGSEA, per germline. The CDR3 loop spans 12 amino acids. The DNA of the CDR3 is TGCAGCGTTCATCGGGGGGCCGAGACCCAGTACTTC. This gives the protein CSVHRGAETQYF.

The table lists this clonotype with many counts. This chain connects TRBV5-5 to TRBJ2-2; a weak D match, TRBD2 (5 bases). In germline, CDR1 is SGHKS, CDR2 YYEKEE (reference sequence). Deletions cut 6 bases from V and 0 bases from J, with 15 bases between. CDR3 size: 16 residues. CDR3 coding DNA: TGTGCCAGCATGGGGAGTCTCTCCACGAACACCGGGGAGCTGTTTTTT. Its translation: CASMGSLSTNTGELFF.

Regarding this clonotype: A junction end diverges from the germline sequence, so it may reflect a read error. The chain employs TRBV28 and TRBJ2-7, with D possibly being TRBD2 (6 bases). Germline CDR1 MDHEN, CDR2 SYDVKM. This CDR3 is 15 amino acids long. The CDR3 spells CTSSSTMGLGNVQYF. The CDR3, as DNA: TGTACCAGCAGTTCAACCATGGGACTGGGGAACGTGCAGTACTTC.